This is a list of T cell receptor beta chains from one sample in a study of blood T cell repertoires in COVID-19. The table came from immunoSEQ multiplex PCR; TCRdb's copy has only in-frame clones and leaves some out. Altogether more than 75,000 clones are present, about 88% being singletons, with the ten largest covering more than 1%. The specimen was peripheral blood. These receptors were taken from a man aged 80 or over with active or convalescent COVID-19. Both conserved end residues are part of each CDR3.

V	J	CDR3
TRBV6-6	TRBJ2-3	CASNLAGLSTDTQYF
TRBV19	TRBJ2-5	CASRPFGVSGEETQYF
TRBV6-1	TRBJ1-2	CASSEAPQGSYGYTF
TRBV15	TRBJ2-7	CATSSGGGRASYEQYF
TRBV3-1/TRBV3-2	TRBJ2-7	CASSLRTSGRHEQYF
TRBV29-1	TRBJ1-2	CSVERTLNYGYTF
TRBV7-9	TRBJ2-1	CASSFSGGRNEQFF
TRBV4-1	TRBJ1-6	CASSQVIQGGSYNSPLHF
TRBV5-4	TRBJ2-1	CASSFGLAGPLYNEQFF
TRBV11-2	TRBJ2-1	CASSNIGGTNEQFF
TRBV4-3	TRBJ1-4	CASSPYRREKLFF
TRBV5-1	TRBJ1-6	CASSLQGQNNSPLHF
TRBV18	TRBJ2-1	CASSPRTGAQDEQFF
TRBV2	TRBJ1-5	CASSDGRGHQPQHF
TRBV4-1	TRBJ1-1	CASSQDPVNTEAFF
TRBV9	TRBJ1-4	CASSPSGTVNEKLFF
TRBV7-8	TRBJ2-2	CASSTHRGQNTGELFF
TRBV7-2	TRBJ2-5	CASSLNPPLAGVGETQYF
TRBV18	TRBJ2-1	CASSRGRPEQFF
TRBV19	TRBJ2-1	CASSPSAGNNEQFF
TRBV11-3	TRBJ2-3	CASSSGTSPEDTQYF
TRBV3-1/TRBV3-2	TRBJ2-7	CASSQKNLDYEQYF
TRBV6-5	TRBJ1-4	CASSYVGANEKLFF
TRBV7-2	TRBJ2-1	CASSWGLAVSSYNEQFF
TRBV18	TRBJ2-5	CASSPPETGGWEAQYF
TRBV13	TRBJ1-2	CASSYTGSAKRGGYTF
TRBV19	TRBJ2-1	CASSIRREGHEQFF
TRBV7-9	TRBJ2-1	CASSLVTGTGIHEQFF
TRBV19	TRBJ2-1	CASSMASTGNEQFF
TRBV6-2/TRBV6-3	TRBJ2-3	CASSSLHTDTQYF
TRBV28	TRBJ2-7	CASSTGSFSYEQYF
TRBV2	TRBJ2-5	CASSTGDPRETQYF